Listed here are 4 T cell receptor beta chains from one sample, sequenced in a study of shared clonotypes between healthy human individuals. TCRdb keeps only in-frame clones here, not all; method: immunoSEQ multiplex PCR. The sample has roughly 2.1 million clones; about 92% are singletons. The naive CD8 subset, CD45RO-negative cells positively selected for CCR7, excluded terminally differentiated effector memory CD45RA+ cells. Sequenced: naive CD8+ T cells from PBMCs. The receptors originated from a man younger than 35 in good health. Some clones in this sample may be carry-over from other donors' samples.

The chain uses TRBV9 and TRBJ1-3; D is perhaps TRBD1 (5 bases). Germline-derived CDR1 and CDR2 are SGDLS and YYNGEE. This CDR3 has 13 residues. The V gene lost 5 bases and the J gene lost 3 bases, with 9 bases spanning the gap. CDR3 bases: TGTGCCAGCAGGGGACTAAGTGGAAACACCATATATTTT. Protein product: CASRGLSGNTIYF.

The chain joins TRBV10-3 to TRBJ1-5; TRBD1 matches at 8 bases. Germline CDR1 ENHRY, CDR2 SYGVKD. V was clipped by 10 bases and J by 3 bases; unmatched bases: 8. This CDR3 has 14 residues. The chain's CDR3 is CATQTGAYNQPQHF. The CDR3 DNA reads TGTGCCACCCAGACAGGGGCCTACAATCAGCCCCAGCATTTT.

This sequence joins TRBV7-6 and TRBJ1-1; no clear D. This CDR3 spans 15 amino acids. The germline V gene has CDR1 SGHVS and CDR2 FNYEAQ. V lost 7 bases to trimming and J lost 0 bases, with 15 bases between them. CDR3 nucleotides: TGTGCCAGCACCTTTTCTGCCAGAATGAACACTGAAGCTTTCTTT. This codes for CASTFSARMNTEAFF.

The chain uses TRBV4-3 and TRBJ1-3; possibly TRBD1 for D (6 bases). Germline CDR1 is LGHNA and CDR2 is YSLEER. V lost 1 base to trimming and J lost 4 bases, with 8 bases between them. This CDR3 spans 14 amino acids. The CDR3 bases are TGCGCCAGCAGCCAAGGCGACAGGGGAAACACCATATATTTT. Its translation is CASSQGDRGNTIYF.